Listed below are T cell receptor beta chains from one sample, sequenced in a study of long-term antiretroviral therapy in people with HIV. The repertoire was sequenced with immunoSEQ multiplex PCR; TCRdb's copy has only in-frame clones and lacks some. The table records around 20,000 clones, around 76% of them present only once. The sample was unsorted PBMCs, taken 2.2 years after starting antiretroviral therapy. These receptor sequences come from a man aged 45-60 years with HIV. Both conserved end residues are part of each CDR3. D genes are given only for firm matches. Clone size is shown for a subset of rows, as once, few, many or a class of expanded clone.

d_call: .
v_call: TRBV4-2
j_call: TRBJ1-6
clone_size: few
cdr3_aa: CASSQAGRGVSSPLHF
cdr3_nt: TGTGCCAGCAGCCAGGCTGGCAGGGGTGTCTCTTCACCCCTCCACTTT

d_call: TRBD1
v_call: TRBV5-1
j_call: TRBJ1-2
clone_size: .
cdr3_aa: CASSLGTGDGYTF
cdr3_nt: TGCGCCAGCAGCTTGGGGACAGGGGATGGCTACACCTTC

d_call: .
v_call: TRBV2
j_call: TRBJ2-3
clone_size: .
cdr3_aa: CASSGTPDTQYF
cdr3_nt: TGTGCCAGCAGCGGGACACCAGATACGCAGTATTTT

d_call: TRBD1
v_call: TRBV2
j_call: TRBJ2-7
clone_size: .
cdr3_aa: CASSGTGGHEQYF
cdr3_nt: TGTGCCAGCAGTGGGACAGGGGGCCACGAGCAGTACTTC

d_call: .
v_call: TRBV25-1
j_call: TRBJ1-2
clone_size: .
cdr3_aa: CASSDGYGYTF
cdr3_nt: TGTGCCAGCAGTGACGGCTATGGCTACACCTTC

d_call: .
v_call: TRBV23-1
j_call: TRBJ2-5
clone_size: .
cdr3_aa: CASSPRDWLAPQYF
cdr3_nt: TGCGCCAGCAGTCCTAGGGACTGGCTGGCGCCCCAGTACTTC

d_call: TRBD1
v_call: TRBV11-2
j_call: TRBJ1-1
clone_size: .
cdr3_aa: CASSLRYGQGALSNTEAFF
cdr3_nt: TGTGCCAGCAGCTTACGCTATGGACAGGGGGCTCTTTCGAACACTGAAGCTTTCTTT

d_call: .
v_call: TRBV5-1
j_call: TRBJ1-1
clone_size: .
cdr3_aa: CASSLWGMNTEAFF
cdr3_nt: TGCGCCAGCAGCTTGTGGGGGATGAACACTGAAGCTTTCTTT

d_call: TRBD1
v_call: TRBV15
j_call: TRBJ2-5
clone_size: .
cdr3_aa: CATSRGGQGLGETQYF
cdr3_nt: TGTGCCACCAGCAGAGGTGGACAGGGGCTAGGGGAGACCCAGTACTTC

d_call: TRBD1
v_call: TRBV19
j_call: TRBJ1-2
clone_size: .
cdr3_aa: CASSPALRQGTYGYTF
cdr3_nt: TGTGCCAGTAGCCCGGCTCTGCGACAGGGAACCTATGGCTACACCTTC

d_call: .
v_call: TRBV7-9
j_call: TRBJ2-7
clone_size: .
cdr3_aa: CASSLGEYEQYF
cdr3_nt: TGTGCCAGCAGCTTAGGGGAATACGAGCAGTACTTC

d_call: .
v_call: TRBV5-8
j_call: TRBJ1-1
clone_size: .
cdr3_aa: CASSLSESAFF
cdr3_nt: TGTGCCAGCAGCTTGTCTGAATCGGCTTTCTTT

d_call: .
v_call: TRBV5-6
j_call: TRBJ1-3
clone_size: .
cdr3_aa: CASRPWAGNTIYF
cdr3_nt: TGTGCCAGCAGGCCCTGGGCTGGAAACACCATATATTTT

d_call: .
v_call: TRBV7-2
j_call: TRBJ2-5
clone_size: .
cdr3_aa: CASSPIGRGNQETQYF
cdr3_nt: TGTGCCAGCAGCCCGATTGGGCGGGGAAACCAAGAGACCCAGTACTTC

d_call: .
v_call: TRBV15
j_call: TRBJ1-1
clone_size: once
cdr3_aa: CATSRGATEAFF
cdr3_nt: TGTGCCACCAGCAGAGGGGCCACTGAAGCTTTCTTT

d_call: TRBD2
v_call: TRBV9
j_call: TRBJ2-1
clone_size: .
cdr3_aa: CASSAGLAGGPGYNEQFF
cdr3_nt: TGTGCCAGCAGCGCGGGACTAGCGGGAGGGCCAGGGTACAATGAGCAGTTCTTC

d_call: TRBD2
v_call: TRBV5-6
j_call: TRBJ2-3
clone_size: .
cdr3_aa: CASSQETSGTRDTQYF
cdr3_nt: TGTGCCAGCAGCCAGGAGACTAGCGGGACTCGGGATACGCAGTATTTT

d_call: .
v_call: TRBV6-5
j_call: TRBJ2-7
clone_size: .
cdr3_aa: CASSYLGAITAEQYF
cdr3_nt: TGTGCCAGCAGTTACTTGGGGGCAATAACTGCCGAGCAGTACTTC

d_call: .
v_call: TRBV2
j_call: TRBJ2-7
clone_size: few
cdr3_aa: CASSEGPLGQYF
cdr3_nt: TGTGCCAGCAGTGAAGGCCCCCTAGGGCAGTACTTC

d_call: TRBD1
v_call: TRBV7-2
j_call: TRBJ2-7
clone_size: .
cdr3_aa: CASSLQGARYEQYF
cdr3_nt: TGTGCCAGCAGTTTACAGGGGGCGCGGTACGAGCAGTACTTC

d_call: .
v_call: TRBV29-1
j_call: TRBJ2-4
clone_size: .
cdr3_aa: CSVEDSKAPIQYF
cdr3_nt: TGCAGCGTTGAAGATTCGAAGGCCCCCATTCAGTACTTC

d_call: .
v_call: TRBV6-1
j_call: TRBJ2-2
clone_size: .
cdr3_aa: CASSEGTDTGELFF
cdr3_nt: TGTGCCAGCAGTGAAGGTACCGACACCGGGGAGCTGTTTTTT

d_call: TRBD1
v_call: TRBV7-9
j_call: TRBJ1-1
clone_size: .
cdr3_aa: CASSLTGGNTEAFF
cdr3_nt: TGTGCCAGCAGCTTGACAGGGGGCAACACTGAAGCTTTCTTT

d_call: .
v_call: TRBV7-9
j_call: TRBJ2-6
clone_size: .
cdr3_aa: CASSLEVANVLTF
cdr3_nt: TGTGCCAGCAGCTTAGAGGTAGCCAACGTCCTGACTTTC

d_call: .
v_call: TRBV18
j_call: TRBJ2-5
clone_size: .
cdr3_aa: CASSPPGETQYF
cdr3_nt: TGTGCCAGCTCACCACCGGGGGAGACCCAGTACTTC

d_call: .
v_call: TRBV4-2
j_call: TRBJ2-5
clone_size: .
cdr3_aa: CASSQDQGPQETQYF
cdr3_nt: TGTGCCAGCAGCCAAGATCAGGGGCCCCAGGAGACCCAGTACTTC

d_call: .
v_call: TRBV18
j_call: TRBJ1-1
clone_size: few
cdr3_aa: CASSPPWKLTEAFF
cdr3_nt: TGTGCCAGCTCACCACCTTGGAAGTTAACTGAAGCTTTCTTT

d_call: .
v_call: TRBV27
j_call: TRBJ2-7
clone_size: .
cdr3_aa: CASSLSASVYSYEQYF
cdr3_nt: TGTGCCAGCAGTTTATCGGCTAGCGTTTACTCCTACGAGCAGTACTTC

d_call: TRBD1
v_call: TRBV6-5
j_call: TRBJ2-1
clone_size: .
cdr3_aa: CASTPDRGNYNEQFF
cdr3_nt: TGTGCCAGCACCCCTGACAGGGGGAACTACAATGAGCAGTTCTTC

d_call: .
v_call: TRBV19
j_call: TRBJ2-1
clone_size: .
cdr3_aa: CASSNTIGRFF
cdr3_nt: TGTGCCAGTAGTAACACTATAGGTCGGTTCTTC